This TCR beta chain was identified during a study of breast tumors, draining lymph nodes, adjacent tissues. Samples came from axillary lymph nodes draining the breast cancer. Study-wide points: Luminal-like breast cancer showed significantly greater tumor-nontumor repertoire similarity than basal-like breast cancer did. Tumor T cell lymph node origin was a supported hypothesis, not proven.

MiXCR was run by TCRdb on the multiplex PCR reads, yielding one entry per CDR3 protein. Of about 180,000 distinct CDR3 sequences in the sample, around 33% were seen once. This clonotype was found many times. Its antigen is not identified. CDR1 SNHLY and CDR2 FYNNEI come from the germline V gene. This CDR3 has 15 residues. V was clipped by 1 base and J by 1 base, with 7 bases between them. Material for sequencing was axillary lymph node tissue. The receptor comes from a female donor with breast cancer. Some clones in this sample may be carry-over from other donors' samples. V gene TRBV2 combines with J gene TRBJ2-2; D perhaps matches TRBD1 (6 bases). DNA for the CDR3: TGTGCCAGCAGTGAAGTAGGGGGGAACACCGGGGAGCTGTTTTTT. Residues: CASSEVGGNTGELFF.